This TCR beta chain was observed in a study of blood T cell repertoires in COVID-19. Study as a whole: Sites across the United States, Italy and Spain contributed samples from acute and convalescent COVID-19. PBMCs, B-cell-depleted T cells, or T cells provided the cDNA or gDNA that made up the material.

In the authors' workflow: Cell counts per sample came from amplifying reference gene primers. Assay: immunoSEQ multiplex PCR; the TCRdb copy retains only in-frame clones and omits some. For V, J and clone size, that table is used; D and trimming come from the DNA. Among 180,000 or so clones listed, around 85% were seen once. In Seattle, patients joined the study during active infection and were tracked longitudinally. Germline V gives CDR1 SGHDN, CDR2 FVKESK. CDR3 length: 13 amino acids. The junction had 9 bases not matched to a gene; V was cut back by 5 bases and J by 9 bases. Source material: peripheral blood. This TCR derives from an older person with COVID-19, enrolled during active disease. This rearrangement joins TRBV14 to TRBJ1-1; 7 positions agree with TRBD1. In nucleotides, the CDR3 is TGTGCCAGCAGCTCCAGGGGGTACGGAAAAGCTTTCTTT. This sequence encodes CASSSRGYGKAFF.